These T cell receptor beta chains were read from a single sample in a study of shared clonotypes between healthy human individuals. The data were produced by immunoSEQ multiplex PCR, yet TCRdb's version contains in-frame clones alone and is incomplete. Of approximately 500,000 clones listed, about 96% are singletons. The specimen sequenced was naive CD4+ T cells sorted from blood. These receptors originate from a woman younger than 45 in good health. CDR3s include the opening cysteine and the closing phenylalanine or tryptophan. The D gene is left open where the match is weak. Only some rows state a clone size, as once, few, many or a class for expanded clones.

length: 14; D: .; size: .; J: TRBJ2-7; V: TRBV11-3; CDR3: CASSFGLADYEQYF; DNA: TGTGCCAGCAGCTTTGGGCTAGCTGATTACGAGCAGTACTTC
length: 16; D: TRBD2; size: .; J: TRBJ2-3; V: TRBV10-1; CDR3: CASSEVAGGTTDTQYF; DNA: TGCGCCAGCAGTGAAGTAGCGGGAGGGACCACAGATACGCAGTATTTT
length: 18; D: TRBD2; size: .; J: TRBJ2-2; V: TRBV11-2; CDR3: CASSFRSAGRLNTGELFF; DNA: TGTGCCAGCAGCTTCCGAAGCGCCGGGAGGCTGAACACCGGGGAGCTGTTTTTT
length: 13; D: .; size: .; J: TRBJ2-5; V: TRBV10-3; CDR3: CAISESLDGEQYF; DNA: TGTGCCATCAGTGAGTCGTTGGATGGGGAGCAGTACTTC
length: 15; D: .; size: .; J: TRBJ2-2; V: TRBV5-8; CDR3: CASSPHRAGPGELFF; DNA: TGTGCCAGCAGCCCCCACAGGGCAGGGCCCGGGGAGCTGTTTTTT
length: 13; D: .; size: .; J: TRBJ2-5; V: TRBV7-9; CDR3: CASSIQGTETQYF; DNA: TGTGCCAGCAGCATACAGGGTACGGAGACCCAGTACTTC
length: 18; D: .; size: .; J: TRBJ2-4; V: TRBV15; CDR3: CATSSKRGGIMTKNIQYF; DNA: TGTGCCACCAGCTCAAAACGTGGGGGGATCATGACCAAAAACATTCAGTACTTC
length: 15; D: TRBD1; size: .; J: TRBJ1-5; V: TRBV2; CDR3: CASSEQGQENQPQHF; DNA: TGTGCCAGCAGTGAACAGGGACAGGAAAATCAGCCCCAGCATTTT
length: 14; D: .; size: once; J: TRBJ2-7; V: TRBV21-1; CDR3: CAKTHRDISSEQYF; DNA: TGTGCCAAAACCCATAGGGACATATCGAGCGAGCAGTACTTC
length: 16; D: TRBD1; size: .; J: TRBJ2-5; V: TRBV19; CDR3: CASRTGTGGGGETQYF; DNA: TGTGCCAGCCGTACCGGGACAGGGGGCGGCGGAGAGACCCAGTACTTC
length: 15; D: .; size: .; J: TRBJ2-7; V: TRBV7-2; CDR3: CASSLGLIRAYEQYF; DNA: TGTGCCAGCAGCTTAGGCCTAATCAGGGCCTACGAGCAGTACTTC
length: 13; D: .; size: .; J: TRBJ1-2; V: TRBV5-1; CDR3: CASSLYREDGYTF; DNA: TGCGCCAGCAGCTTGTACAGGGAGGATGGCTACACCTTC
length: 14; D: .; size: .; J: TRBJ1-1; V: TRBV7-2; CDR3: CASSTIGTNTEAFF; DNA: TGTGCCAGCAGCACGATAGGGACGAACACTGAAGCTTTCTTT
length: 13; D: .; size: few; J: TRBJ2-7; V: TRBV6-5; CDR3: CASSYTENYEQYF; DNA: TGTGCCAGCAGTTATACAGAAAATTACGAGCAGTACTTC
length: 12; D: .; size: once; J: TRBJ2-1; V: TRBV5-4; CDR3: CASSFNHNEQFF; DNA: TGTGCCAGCAGCTTTAATCACAATGAGCAGTTCTTC
length: 16; D: TRBD2; size: once; J: TRBJ2-1; V: TRBV4-2; CDR3: CASSQRGSLAGVGQFF; DNA: TGTGCCAGCAGCCAAAGGGGGTCGCTAGCGGGAGTCGGGCAGTTCTTC
length: 14; D: TRBD1; size: once; J: TRBJ2-7; V: TRBV7-8; CDR3: CASRPGTGDYEQYF; DNA: TGTGCCAGCAGACCCGGGACAGGAGACTACGAGCAGTACTTC
length: 17; D: .; size: .; J: TRBJ1-4; V: TRBV5-4; CDR3: CASSFGVQQSTNEKLFF; DNA: TGTGCCAGCAGCTTCGGGGTACAACAGAGCACTAATGAAAAACTGTTTTTT
length: 16; D: .; size: .; J: TRBJ1-4; V: TRBV21-1; CDR3: CASSKWLDRGDEKLFF; DNA: TGTGCCAGCAGCAAATGGTTAGACAGGGGGGATGAAAAACTGTTTTTT
length: 14; D: TRBD2; size: once; J: TRBJ2-7; V: TRBV6-6; CDR3: CASSYVRGRNEQYF; DNA: TGTGCCAGCAGTTACGTCCGCGGGAGGAACGAGCAGTACTTC
length: 17; D: TRBD2; size: .; J: TRBJ2-3; V: TRBV28; CDR3: CASSLSGAASGPYTQYF; DNA: TGTGCCAGCAGTTTATCAGGGGCGGCTAGCGGGCCATATACGCAGTATTTT
length: 17; D: TRBD1; size: .; J: TRBJ2-7; V: TRBV5-1; CDR3: CASSPGQGALGSYEQYF; DNA: TGCGCCAGCAGCCCAGGACAGGGGGCTCTGGGAAGTTACGAGCAGTACTTC
length: 18; D: TRBD2; size: .; J: TRBJ2-7; V: TRBV14; CDR3: CASSRPPWGLANSYEQYF; DNA: TGTGCCAGCAGCCGACCCCCTTGGGGACTAGCGAACTCCTACGAGCAGTACTTC
length: 13; D: .; size: .; J: TRBJ2-5; V: TRBV10-3; CDR3: CAISLRERETQYF; DNA: TGTGCCATCAGTCTCAGGGAAAGGGAGACCCAGTACTTC
length: 16; D: .; size: .; J: TRBJ2-3; V: TRBV27; CDR3: CASTLQPAGSTYTQYF; DNA: TGTGCCAGCACCTTACAGCCGGCAGGTAGCACTTATACGCAGTATTTT
length: 17; D: .; size: .; J: TRBJ2-2; V: TRBV12-1; CDR3: CASSLGLAGVLAGELFF; DNA: TGTGCCAGCAGCTTGGGACTAGCGGGAGTTTTGGCCGGGGAGCTGTTTTTT
length: 14; D: .; size: .; J: TRBJ2-1; V: TRBV7-2; CDR3: CASSTRGTGNEQFF; DNA: TGTGCCAGCAGCACCCGGGGGACCGGAAATGAGCAGTTCTTC
length: 14; D: .; size: .; J: TRBJ1-1; V: TRBV5-1; CDR3: CASSWGREFGEAFF; DNA: TGCGCCAGCAGCTGGGGACGGGAATTCGGTGAAGCTTTCTTT
length: 14; D: TRBD2; size: .; J: TRBJ2-7; V: TRBV18; CDR3: CASSQGLAGDEQYF; DNA: TGTGCCAGCTCACAAGGACTAGCGGGAGACGAGCAGTACTTC
length: 17; D: TRBD1; size: .; J: TRBJ1-1; V: TRBV19; CDR3: CASSPSPGTGPNTEAFF; DNA: TGTGCCAGTAGTCCCAGTCCCGGGACAGGGCCGAACACTGAAGCTTTCTTT
length: 12; D: .; size: .; J: TRBJ1-5; V: TRBV7-8; CDR3: CASGNGNQPQHF; DNA: TGTGCCAGCGGAAATGGGAATCAGCCCCAGCATTTT
length: 15; D: TRBD2; size: .; J: TRBJ2-7; V: TRBV5-1; CDR3: CASSPTSGISYEQYF; DNA: TGCGCCAGCAGCCCGACTAGCGGGATTTCCTACGAGCAGTACTTC
length: 12; D: .; size: .; J: TRBJ2-5; V: TRBV10-3; CDR3: CAISAGEETQYF; DNA: TGTGCCATCAGTGCGGGGGAAGAGACCCAGTACTTC
length: 13; D: .; size: once; J: TRBJ1-2; V: TRBV5-1; CDR3: CASRFEGSDGYTF; DNA: TGCGCCAGCAGGTTTGAAGGCTCGGATGGCTACACCTTC
length: 24; D: TRBD2; size: once; J: TRBJ2-3; V: TRBV28; CDR3: CASSFVHRPPQLAGGPASTDTQYF; DNA: TGTGCCAGCAGTTTTGTCCATCGGCCCCCCCAACTAGCGGGAGGGCCGGCTAGCACAGATACGCAGTATTTT
length: 14; D: .; size: .; J: TRBJ1-1; V: TRBV11-2; CDR3: CASSLDAWWTEAFF; DNA: TGTGCCAGCAGCTTAGATGCTTGGTGGACTGAAGCTTTCTTT
length: 15; D: TRBD1; size: .; J: TRBJ2-7; V: TRBV27; CDR3: CASSLPGQGSSEQYF; DNA: TGTGCCAGCAGTTTACCGGGACAGGGGTCGAGCGAGCAGTACTTC
length: 13; D: .; size: .; J: TRBJ2-1; V: TRBV9; CDR3: CASSVEPYNEQFF; DNA: TGTGCCAGCAGCGTAGAACCTTACAATGAGCAGTTCTTC
length: 16; D: .; size: .; J: TRBJ2-3; V: TRBV5-1; CDR3: CASSLGGPKVTDTQYF; DNA: TGCGCCAGCAGCTTGGGGGGACCGAAAGTCACAGATACGCAGTATTTT
length: 15; D: .; size: .; J: TRBJ2-2; V: TRBV6-6; CDR3: CASSYSDPNTGELFF; DNA: TGTGCCAGCAGTTACTCGGACCCCAACACCGGGGAGCTGTTTTTT
length: 13; D: .; size: .; J: TRBJ2-3; V: TRBV6-5; CDR3: CASSFQGLDTQYF; DNA: TGTGCCAGCAGTTTCCAGGGGTTAGATACGCAGTATTTT
length: 16; D: TRBD1; size: .; J: TRBJ2-2; V: TRBV28; CDR3: CASSYALDRGVGELFF; DNA: TGTGCCAGCAGCTATGCCTTGGACAGGGGCGTCGGGGAGCTGTTTTTT
length: 12; D: TRBD1; size: .; J: TRBJ1-1; V: TRBV30; CDR3: CAWDRVNTEAFF; DNA: TGTGCCTGGGACAGGGTAAACACTGAAGCTTTCTTT
length: 12; D: .; size: .; J: TRBJ2-3; V: TRBV6-7; CDR3: CALPGGTDTQYF; DNA: TGTGCTCTTCCCGGGGGCACAGATACGCAGTATTTT
length: 13; D: .; size: .; J: TRBJ2-4; V: TRBV10-3; CDR3: CAIRRTGSRDQYF; DNA: TGTGCCATCAGACGAACCGGGAGCAGGGATCAGTACTTC
length: 14; D: TRBD1; size: .; J: TRBJ1-1; V: TRBV18; CDR3: CASSGQGTNTEAFF; DNA: TGTGCCAGCTCGGGACAGGGGACGAACACTGAAGCTTTCTTT
length: 15; D: TRBD1; size: .; J: TRBJ2-5; V: TRBV28; CDR3: CAISGTGGFLRKQYF; DNA: TGTGCCATTTCCGGGACAGGGGGCTTTTTACGGAAGCAGTACTTC
length: 13; D: .; size: .; J: TRBJ1-1; V: TRBV5-6; CDR3: CASSLAVNTEAFF; DNA: TGTGCCAGCAGCTTGGCTGTGAACACTGAAGCTTTCTTT
length: 13; D: .; size: .; J: TRBJ2-2; V: TRBV4-1; CDR3: CASSLQGSGELFF; DNA: TGCGCCAGCAGCCTACAGGGTTCCGGGGAGCTGTTTTTT
length: 18; D: TRBD2; size: .; J: TRBJ2-3; V: TRBV5-1; CDR3: CASSFGLAGGGSGDTQYF; DNA: TGCGCCAGCAGCTTTGGACTAGCGGGAGGGGGTTCGGGAGATACGCAGTATTTT
length: 13; D: TRBD2; size: .; J: TRBJ2-7; V: TRBV6-1; CDR3: CASRIGLAYEQYF; DNA: TGTGCCAGCAGAATAGGACTAGCCTACGAGCAGTACTTC
length: 20; D: TRBD2; size: once; J: TRBJ2-7; V: TRBV4-1; CDR3: CASSQDRGTGLAGDSYEQYF; DNA: TGCGCCAGCAGCCAAGATCGGGGGACGGGGCTAGCGGGAGACTCCTACGAGCAGTACTTC
length: 16; D: TRBD1; size: .; J: TRBJ1-1; V: TRBV4-2; CDR3: CASSQDWGQGYTEAFF; DNA: TGTGCCAGCAGCCAAGATTGGGGACAGGGGTACACTGAAGCTTTCTTT
length: 16; D: .; size: once; J: TRBJ2-7; V: TRBV11-2; CDR3: CASSLAGRAYSYEQYF; DNA: TGTGCCAGCAGCTTAGCTGGACGTGCATACTCCTACGAGCAGTACTTC
length: 14; D: .; size: .; J: TRBJ2-1; V: TRBV29-1; CDR3: CSVPDRSSYNEQFF; DNA: TGCAGCGTTCCAGATAGGAGCTCCTACAATGAGCAGTTCTTC
length: 14; D: .; size: .; J: TRBJ2-5; V: TRBV11-2; CDR3: CASSPPARTETQYF; DNA: TGTGCCAGCAGCCCCCCCGCTCGTACAGAGACCCAGTACTTC
length: 13; D: .; size: .; J: TRBJ1-1; V: TRBV6-5; CDR3: CASRFLMNTEAFF; DNA: TGTGCCAGCAGATTTCTCATGAACACTGAAGCTTTCTTT
length: 16; D: TRBD2; size: once; J: TRBJ2-2; V: TRBV5-5; CDR3: CASSAGLAGVPGELFF; DNA: TGTGCCAGCAGCGCGGGACTAGCGGGAGTTCCCGGGGAGCTGTTTTTT